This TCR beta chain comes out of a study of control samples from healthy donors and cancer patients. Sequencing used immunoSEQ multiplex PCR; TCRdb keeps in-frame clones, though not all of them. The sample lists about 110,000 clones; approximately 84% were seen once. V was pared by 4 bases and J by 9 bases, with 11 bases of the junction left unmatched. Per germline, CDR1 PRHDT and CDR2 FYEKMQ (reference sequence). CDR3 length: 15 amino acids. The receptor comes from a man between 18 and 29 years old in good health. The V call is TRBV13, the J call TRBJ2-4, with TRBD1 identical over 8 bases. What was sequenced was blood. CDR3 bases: TGTGCCAGCAGCTCTGACAGGGGTGGAGGTAGCATTCAGTACTTC. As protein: CASSSDRGGGSIQYF.